The 7 T cell receptor beta chains presented below share a single source sample, sequenced in a study of T cells in Graves' hyperthyroidism and ophthalmopathy. Amplification yielded TCR beta CDR3 regions, with RNA transcripts as the source. In the first-round RT-PCR of the TCR CDR3, the HTBI primer set was used. MiXCR, applied by TCRdb to the multiplex PCR reads, yields one record per CDR3 protein. The profile covers fewer than 900,000 distinct CDR3 sequences, with about a sixth appearing a single time and about 8.4% taken by the ten largest. Sequenced input: blood. These receptors came from a man in his late teens or twenties with Graves' hyperthyroidism.

This clonotype was found many times. V and J are TRBV2 and TRBJ2-1, with 8 bases fitting TRBD2. V trimming: 6 bases; J trimming: 6 bases; junction bases outside the gene matches: 1. The CDR3 has 12 residues. Germline CDR1 SNHLY, CDR2 FYNNEI. The CDR3 loop reads CASRGLANEQFF. The CDR3 coding sequence is TGTGCCAGCAGAGGACTAGCCAATGAGCAGTTCTTC.

Regarding this clonotype: Being one base from a much bigger clone, this may be a read error. V usage is TRBV6-1 and J usage is TRBJ2-7; TRBD1 aligns across 7 bases. The J call is uncertain, as TRBJ2-1 better fits the DNA end. This CDR3 contains 15 residues. Germline CDR1 is MNHNS and CDR2 is SASEGT. In DNA, the CDR3 is TGTGCCAGCAGCACGGGTACAGGGGTCGCATACGAGCAGTTCTTC. It encodes CASSTGTGVAYEQFF.

This clonotype has ten or more counts. The rearrangement uses TRBV20-1 and TRBJ2-2; tentatively, D is TRBD2 (6 bases). Germline V gene sequence: CDR1 DFQATT, CDR2 SNEGSKA (reference sequence). V lost 1 base and J 3 bases, leaving 12 bases between the germline ends. CDR3 length equals 15 residues. CDR3 in DNA: TGCAGTGCTAGAGTGGGCGGGACGGACACCGGGGAGCTGTTTTTT. Its translation is CSARVGGTDTGELFF.

V gene TRBV7-2 combines with J gene TRBJ2-2; TRBD1 aligns across 9 bases. The CDR3 has 17 amino acids. V dropped 5 bases and J dropped 7; count of bases not matched to a gene: 14. Germline V gene data show CDR1 as SGHTA and CDR2 as FQGNSA. The CDR3: CASSMGRTGGLGGELFF. The CDR3 DNA is TGTGCCAGCAGCATGGGGCGCACAGGGGGCCTTGGCGGGGAGCTGTTTTTT.

The chain links TRBV20-1 to TRBJ2-3; 9 positions agree with TRBD2. After removal of 3 bases from V and 5 bases from J, the junction contained 6 bases not matched to a gene. The CDR3 covers 14 residues. In germline, CDR1 is DFQATT, CDR2 SNEGSKA (reference sequence). CDR3 coding DNA: TGCAGTGCTAGGGCGGGAGGGCCCGTAGATACGCAGTATTTT. The encoded protein is CSARAGGPVDTQYF.

The table lists this clonotype with a few counts. V gene TRBV5-5 combines with J gene TRBJ1-6; no clear D gene. This CDR3 has 16 residues. The V end lost 4 bases, the J end lost 8 bases, and 19 bases lay between the germline ends. Germline V lookup: CDR1 SGHKS, CDR2 YYEKEE (reference sequence). The CDR3 spells CASSARGFTIDSPLHF. CDR3 bases: TGTGCCAGCAGCGCACGAGGATTTACTATTGATTCACCCCTCCACTTT.

This clonotype has just a few counts. The V call is TRBV24-1, the J call TRBJ2-3, with D unclear. The germline V gene encodes CDR1 KGHDR and CDR2 SFDVKD. This CDR3 spans 14 amino acids. V was cut by 5 bases and J by 2 bases, with 10 bases left in between. DNA for the CDR3: TGTGCCACCAGTGGCCTTCCTTCCACAGATACGCAGTATTTT. Translated, it gives CATSGLPSTDTQYF.